The 28 T cell receptor beta chains below come from one sample, sequenced in a study of shared clonotypes between healthy human individuals. TCRdb keeps only in-frame clones here, not all; method: immunoSEQ multiplex PCR. The sample carries about 580,000 clones, roughly 98% recorded once. Terminally differentiated effector memory CD45RA+ cells were excluded from the naive CD8 cells, which were CD45RO-negative and positively selected for CCR7. The specimen was naive CD8+ T cells sorted from blood. The receptor source for this set is a young man in good health.

The gene calls are TRBV7-6 and TRBJ2-3; D is ambiguous. Trimming stripped 5 bases from V and 2 bases from J, with 14 bases between. The CDR3 sequence is 15 residues long. CDR1 is SGHVS, CDR2 FNYEAQ, per germline. In DNA form, the CDR3 reads TGTGCCAGCAGCCCTAGGGTTTCCGCCACAGATACGCAGTATTTT. This translates into CASSPRVSATDTQYF.

The count of this clone is one. The V call is TRBV19, the J call TRBJ2-1; no definite D call. Germline assignment: CDR1 LNHDA and CDR2 SQIVND (reference sequence). This CDR3 spans 12 amino acids. The ends were cut back, 4 bases at V and 13 bases at J, with 14 bases in the middle. This chain's CDR3 is CASSTSSPNQFF. The CDR3 coding sequence is TGTGCCAGTAGTACTAGTAGTCCCAATCAGTTCTTC.

DNA of the CDR3: TGTGCCAGCAGCGGCCTAGCTAGCGATGTGCGGTACGAGCAGTACTTC. Translating it yields CASSGLASDVRYEQYF. The chain uses TRBV7-8 and TRBJ2-7, with D maybe TRBD2 (6 bases). CDR1 SGHVS and CDR2 FQNEAQ come from the germline V gene. The V gene lost 5 bases and the J gene lost 4 bases, with 21 bases spanning the gap. The CDR3 is 16 residues long.

The chain employs TRBV29-1 and TRBJ2-7; 8 nucleotides agree with TRBD1. Germline values: CDR1 SQVTM, CDR2 ANQGSEA. There are 16 residues in the CDR3. The V gene end was trimmed by 0 bases and the J gene end by 1 base; junction bases not matched to a gene: 8. The CDR3 DNA reads as TGCAGCGTTGAAGATCCTGCGACAGGGGAATCCTACGAGCAGTACTTC. Its translation is CSVEDPATGESYEQYF.

Points on this clone: The same CDR3 can be traced to other DNA sequences in this sample. The rearrangement uses TRBV27 and TRBJ2-7, with 9 bases matching TRBD1. Germline CDR1 and CDR2: MNHEY and SMNVEV (reference sequence). The CDR3 is 14 amino acids. V lost 3 bases to trimming and J lost 3 bases; unmatched junction nucleotides: 3. CDR3: CASSFVDRGYEQYF. Written as DNA, the CDR3 is TGTGCCAGCAGTTTCGTGGACAGGGGCTACGAGCAGTACTTC.

V gene TRBV7-9 combines with J gene TRBJ1-2, with TRBD1 as a possible D gene (6 bases). The CDR3 is 15 amino acids. Between the trimmed V and J ends, which lost 6 bases and 4 bases, there was a span of 18 bases. CDR1 is SEHNR, CDR2 FQNEAQ, per germline (reference sequence). CDR3 loop: CASSSIPETGYGYTF. DNA of the CDR3: TGTGCCAGCAGTTCAATTCCCGAGACAGGCTATGGCTACACCTTC.

Concerning this clone itself: The same CDR3 is also encoded by other DNA sequences in this sample. The V and J genes are TRBV27 and TRBJ2-7; 10 bases are a match to TRBD1. The J segment lost 2 bases and the V segment lost 3 bases, leaving 4 bases of the junction unmatched. The CDR3 has 15 residues. The germline V gene encodes CDR1 MNHEY and CDR2 SMNVEV (reference sequence). The CDR3 DNA reads TGTGCCAGCAGTTTGGCCGGACAGGGGGCCTACGAGCAGTACTTC. Translating it yields CASSLAGQGAYEQYF.

The chain uses TRBV9 and TRBJ2-1, with 11 bases identical to TRBD2. Trimming removed 0 bases from V and 5 bases from J; junction bases left unmatched: 1. This CDR3 contains 15 residues. Germline CDR1 is SGDLS and CDR2 is YYNGEE. The DNA of the CDR3 is TGTGCCAGCAGCGTAGCGGGACTAGCGGACAATGAGCAGTTCTTC. It specifies CASSVAGLADNEQFF.

V and J are TRBV10-3 and TRBJ2-7, with D maybe TRBD2 (6 bases). The CDR3 consists of 15 residues. V lost 2 bases to trimming and J lost 3 bases, with 14 bases between them. The germline CDR1 and CDR2 sequences are ENHRY and SYGVKD. The CDR3 bases are TGTGCCATCAGTGAGCCCAGCGGGTCGGTCTACGAGCAGTACTTC. Protein product: CAISEPSGSVYEQYF.

V is TRBV5-1 and J is TRBJ1-4; the D gene is possibly TRBD1 (6 bases). The germline CDR1 and CDR2 sequences are SGHRS and YFSETQ. V was pared by 0 bases and J by 0 bases, with 9 bases between. This CDR3 contains 16 residues. CDR3 nucleotides: TGCGCCAGCAGCTTGGTCCAGGGGACAACTAATGAAAAACTGTTTTTT. It codes for CASSLVQGTTNEKLFF.

The rearrangement joins TRBV9 to TRBJ1-2; D is unresolved. This CDR3 spans 14 amino acids. Germline CDR1 and CDR2: SGDLS and YYNGEE. Trimming removed 4 bases from V and 2 bases from J, with 12 bases in between. CDR3 amino acids: CASSPDFVNYGYTF. The CDR3, as DNA: TGTGCCAGCAGCCCCGATTTCGTGAACTATGGCTACACCTTC.

The genes are TRBV27 and TRBJ1-2; D is perhaps TRBD1 (5 bases). The CDR3 sequence is 15 residues long. The V gene lost 1 base and the J gene lost 8 bases, with 17 bases spanning the gap. Germline loops: CDR1 MNHEY, CDR2 SMNVEV (reference sequence). In nucleotides, the CDR3 is TGTGCCAGCAGTTTATTTATCGACAGCGTGACGGGCTACACCTTC. This codes for CASSLFIDSVTGYTF.

The chain uses TRBV7-9 and TRBJ2-7; D may be TRBD2 (6 bases). CDR1 and CDR2 from the germline V gene are SEHNR and FQNEAQ (reference sequence). There are 14 residues in the CDR3. V was shortened by 5 bases and J by 2 bases, with 13 bases between the two germline ends. In DNA, the CDR3 is TGTGCCAGCAGCCTCCGCGCGGGAACCTACGAGCAGTACTTC. Protein product: CASSLRAGTYEQYF.

In DNA, the CDR3 is TGTGCCAGCGGGCCCCAGGGGATGAACGAGCAGTACTTC. Its translation: CASGPQGMNEQYF. V and J are TRBV5-4 and TRBJ2-7; D perhaps matches TRBD1 (6 bases). This CDR3 is 13 amino acids long. Germline loops: CDR1 SGHNT, CDR2 YYREEE (reference sequence). V lost 7 bases to trimming and J lost 5 bases, with 16 bases between them.

This chain uses TRBV25-1 with TRBJ2-7; TRBD2 matches 13 bases. Germline V gene lookup returns CDR1 MGHDK and CDR2 SYGVNS. V trimming: 5 bases; J trimming: 5 bases; junction bases outside the gene matches: 12. This CDR3 is built from 17 residues. The CDR3 protein is CASSQPEELAGGNEQYF. CDR3 nucleotide sequence: TGTGCCAGCAGTCAACCGGAGGAACTAGCGGGAGGGAACGAGCAGTACTTC.

This chain joins TRBV2 and TRBJ2-7, with a tentative D call TRBD2 (6 bases). The CDR3 spans 15 residues. Per the germline V gene, CDR1 is SNHLY and CDR2 is FYNNEI. Trimming took off 3 bases at V and 5 bases at J, with 17 bases between the two ends. The DNA for the CDR3 is TGTGCCAGCAGTGACCTATATCGGGGAGGCCACGAGCAGTACTTC. It yields the protein CASSDLYRGGHEQYF.

CDR3: CASIGTLNTEAFF. In DNA, the CDR3 is TGTGCCAGCATCGGAACCCTGAACACTGAAGCTTTCTTT. The chain uses TRBV2 and TRBJ1-1; D is uncertain. Trimming removed 7 bases from V and 0 bases from J, with 9 bases in between. The CDR3 consists of 13 residues. Germline CDR1 and CDR2: SNHLY and FYNNEI.

This clone was counted a single time. The V and J genes are TRBV10-2 and TRBJ1-2; 7 bases are shared with TRBD1. The CDR3 runs to 17 residues. V dropped 0 bases and J dropped 2; count of bases not matched to a gene: 9. Germline CDR1 WSHSY, CDR2 SAAADI. The CDR3 DNA reads TGCGCCAGCAGTGAGTCAAAGGGACAGAGGGGGAACTATGGCTACACCTTC. It yields the protein CASSESKGQRGNYGYTF.

The DNA of the CDR3 is TGTGCCAGCAGTGAGGGCGGGACTAGCGACGAGCAGTACTTC. This sequence encodes CASSEGGTSDEQYF. V is TRBV6-4 and J is TRBJ2-7, with TRBD2 identical over 10 bases. V dropped 3 bases and J dropped 5; count of bases not matched to a gene: 4. Germline V gene lookup returns CDR1 MRHNA and CDR2 SNTAGT. The CDR3 spans 14 residues.

This clone was seen a single time. J is TRBJ2-5 and V is TRBV7-9, with D perhaps assigned TRBD1 or TRBD2 (5 bases each). Between the trimmed V and J ends, which lost 4 bases and 7 bases, there was a span of 19 bases. Germline CDR1 and CDR2: SEHNR and FQNEAQ (reference sequence). The CDR3 runs to 15 residues. In nucleotides, the CDR3 is TGTGCCAGCAGCTCTACCGGGACGCCGGATGGGACCCAGTACTTC. It yields the protein CASSSTGTPDGTQYF.

The J gene is TRBJ2-5, the V gene TRBV14; 8 bases fit TRBD2. Unmatched junction bases numbered 9, after V lost 4 bases and J lost 5 bases. The CDR3 totals 15 residues. Germline CDR1 is SGHDN and CDR2 is FVKESK. The CDR3 sequence: CASSPGAGDTETQYF. The DNA for the CDR3 is TGTGCCAGCAGCCCCGGAGCGGGAGATACGGAGACCCAGTACTTC.

The rearrangement links TRBV10-3 to TRBJ2-7, with TRBD1 as a possible D gene (6 bases). V lost 0 bases and J 6 bases, leaving 21 bases between the germline ends. The CDR3 has 17 amino acids. CDR1 ENHRY and CDR2 SYGVKD come from the germline V gene. CDR3 protein: CAISESPTDRPSGEQYF. In DNA form, the CDR3 reads TGTGCCATCAGTGAGTCCCCTACGGACAGACCCTCGGGCGAGCAGTACTTC.

This clone was seen once. This chain uses TRBV28 with TRBJ2-1, with 7 bases lining up with TRBD2. CDR1 and CDR2 (germline): MDHEN, SYDVKM. The CDR3 is made up of 15 amino acids. V lost 7 bases to trimming and J lost 9 bases; unmatched junction nucleotides: 15. The CDR3 coding sequence is TGTGCCAGCATTAGGTTGGTAGCGGGCTTGGTTGAGCAGTTCTTC. This encodes CASIRLVAGLVEQFF.

This sequence joins TRBV7-6 and TRBJ2-7, with 9 bases matching TRBD2. The V segment lost 4 bases and the J segment 0 bases; nucleotides outside the gene matches: 22. Germline V gene sequence: CDR1 SGHVS, CDR2 FNYEAQ. The CDR3 spans 21 residues. The CDR3 nucleotides are TGTGCCAGCAGCTCCCACCTGGAGGGTAGCGGGAGTTTAAAAACCTCCTACGAGCAGTACTTC. This gives the protein CASSSHLEGSGSLKTSYEQYF. The full variable domain, completed using reference TRBV7-6 and TRBJ2-7, is GAGVSQSPRYKVTKRGQDVALRCDPISGHVSLYWYRQALGQGPEFLTYFNYEAQQDKSGLPNDRFSAERPEGSISTLTIQRTEQRDSAMYRCASSSHLEGSGSLKTSYEQYFGPGTRLTVT.

This chain uses TRBV9 with TRBJ1-1; 9 bases agree with TRBD1. V lost 3 bases and J lost 10; bases outside the gene matches: 7. The V gene's germline CDR1 is SGDLS and CDR2 YYNGEE. The CDR3 contains 13 residues. DNA of the CDR3: TGTGCCAGCAGCGGGGGACAGGGTAGTAGAGCTTTCTTT. Protein: CASSGGQGSRAFF.

In DNA, the CDR3 is TGTGCCAGCGAGAACTTAGTGACTAGTAGAAATGAGCAGTTCTTC. It specifies CASENLVTSRNEQFF. The rearrangement joins TRBV7-2 to TRBJ2-1; weak D call: TRBD2 (6 bases). Germline V gene data show CDR1 as SGHTA and CDR2 as FQGNSA. V was shortened by 8 bases and J by 7 bases, with 21 bases between the two germline ends. The CDR3 is 15 amino acids.

For this clone: A junction end diverges from the germline sequence, so it may reflect a read error. The rearrangement uses TRBV10-2 and TRBJ1-1, with 9 bases aligning to TRBD1. Germline-derived CDR1 and CDR2 are WSHSY and SAAADI. The CDR3 totals 13 residues. CDR3 nucleotides: TGCGCCAGCACTGAGACAGGGGGCACTGAAGCTTTCTTT. This encodes CASTETGGTEAFF.

The rearrangement uses TRBV6-9 and TRBJ2-4, with D uncertain. The CDR3 consists of 13 residues. With 9 bases removed from V and 1 base from J, the gap between germline ends came to 10 bases. Germline V gene lookup returns CDR1 MNHGY and CDR2 SVAAGI. The CDR3 sequence is CARPLRAKNIQYF. CDR3 in DNA: TGTGCCAGGCCACTTAGGGCCAAAAACATTCAGTACTTC.